This TCR beta chain was identified during a study of T cells in Graves' hyperthyroidism and ophthalmopathy. Before ophthalmopathy appeared, progressors gave blood at initial hyperthyroidism diagnosis. The V gene's germline CDR1 is SQVTM and CDR2 ANQGSEA. V shed 1 base and J shed 5 bases, with 8 bases lying between them. The CDR3 has 12 residues. This clonotype was observed many times. Its specificity is not known. Notes on the study in general: Ophthalmopathy was predicted by the model a median of roughly 6 months ahead of onset.

The CDR3 regions of TCR beta were amplified from RNA transcripts. RT-PCR in the first round (using the HTBI primer set) targeted the TCR CDR3. TCRdb reanalysed the multiplex PCR reads using MiXCR and keeps one entry per CDR3 protein. Here the sample spans about 360,000 distinct CDR3 sequences, around 16% being singletons. V and J are TRBV29-1 and TRBJ1-2, with D unresolved. The sequenced material came from blood. This clonotype was sampled from a woman under 30 with Graves' hyperthyroidism that later progressed to Graves' ophthalmopathy. CDR3 amino acids: CSVEGWGYGYTF. The CDR3 DNA reads TGCAGCGTTGAAGGATGGGGTTATGGCTACACCTTC.